The clone carrying this TCR beta chain has at least ten counts. Its antigen is currently unknown. The data were obtained in a study of metastatic and nonmetastatic thyroid tumors. Study-wide background: Peripheral blood and tumor or nodule samples from malignant and benign thyroid patients were compared.

Notes on the study in general: For both blood and tumor, malignant thyroid tumors reportedly showed significantly higher TCR beta diversity than benign nodules did.

Authors' methods: It was from CDR3 differences across clinicopathological groups that a distant-metastasis classifier for papillary thyroid cancer was built. TCRdb re-called the PCR reads via MiXCR. None of the V and J calls come from the authors' own analysis; TCRdb made them. The sample includes some 30,000 clones, roughly a tenth of them seen just once. In germline, CDR1 is LNHDA, CDR2 SQIVND (reference sequence). The CDR3 has 19 residues. V was pared by 3 bases and J by 4 bases, with 18 bases of the junction left unmatched. No treatment had been given to any patient before thyroid surgery. V and J are TRBV19 and TRBJ2-1, with 7 bases that match TRBD1. The sample comprised blood. The sequence was obtained from a female donor with papillary thyroid cancer or a benign thyroid nodule (not recorded which). Some clones in this sample may be carry-over from other donors' samples. The chain's CDR3 is CASSIESQGILSGYNEQFF. CDR3 nucleotide sequence: TGTGCCAGTAGTATCGAATCACAGGGGATCCTCTCAGGTTACAATGAGCAGTTCTTC.